Below are 20 T cell receptor beta chains sequenced from a single sample in a study of blood T cell repertoires in COVID-19. This table comes from immunoSEQ multiplex PCR, and its TCRdb copy is limited to in-frame clones, with some not included. The top ten hold about 2.5% of the sample, which has 100,000 to 150,000 clones, around 88% seen once. Sample: PBMCs or T cells enriched from blood (not recorded which). The receptors derive from a woman in her fifties or sixties who had recovered from COVID-19.

The chain has TRBV7-9 and TRBJ2-3, with 8 nucleotides matching TRBD2. CDR1 is SEHNR and CDR2 is FQNEAQ in the germline V gene (reference sequence). CDR3 length: 15 residues. Trimming at V came to 1 base and at J to 4 bases, leaving 4 bases not matched to a gene. In DNA form, the CDR3 reads TGTGCCAGCAGCTTAGGCGCGGGGGGTGCAGATACGCAGTATTTT. As protein: CASSLGAGGADTQYF.

This sequence joins TRBV11-2 and TRBJ2-2; TRBD2 matches 13 bases. Germline loops: CDR1 SGHAT, CDR2 FQNNGV. Trimming removed 5 bases from V and 4 bases from J; junction bases left unmatched: 7. The CDR3 runs 17 residues. CDR3 residues: CASSRTSGGRFTGELFF. CDR3 DNA sequence: TGTGCCAGCAGCAGGACTAGCGGGGGCCGATTCACCGGGGAGCTGTTTTTT.

The V and J genes are TRBV30 and TRBJ2-7; 7 bases fit TRBD1. Germline V gene lookup returns CDR1 GTSNPN and CDR2 SVGIG (reference sequence). The CDR3 is made up of 12 amino acids. V shed 1 base and J 3 bases; nucleotides not matched to a gene: 0. CDR3 DNA sequence: TGTGCCTGGAGTGGACAGGGCTACGAGCAGTACTTC. Translated: CAWSGQGYEQYF.

The chain joins TRBV21-1 to TRBJ1-1. TRBV21-1 counts as a pseudogene. This CDR3 contains 15 residues. DNA for the CDR3: TGTGCCAGCAGCAAAGCGGGAGGCCTGAACACTGAAGCTTTCTTT. This gives the protein CASSKAGGLNTEAFF.

The rearrangement links TRBV18 to TRBJ1-2; 7 positions agree with TRBD1. The V and J ends lost 3 bases and 2 bases, in that order; junction bases with no gene match: 6. The CDR3 runs to 15 residues. Germline values: CDR1 KGHSH, CDR2 LQKENI. The CDR3 loop reads CASSPTNRGNYGYTF. CDR3 in DNA: TGTGCCAGCTCACCCACCAACAGGGGAAACTATGGCTACACCTTC.

The V call is TRBV7-3, the J call TRBJ2-1; perhaps TRBD1 as D (6 bases). With 4 bases removed from V and 5 bases from J, the gap between germline ends came to 15 bases. CDR3 length equals 15 residues. Germline V gene data show CDR1 as SGHTA and CDR2 as FQGTGA. DNA for the CDR3: TGTGCCAGCAGCTCGACCGGACAGCCCAACAATGAGCAGTTCTTC. This codes for CASSSTGQPNNEQFF.

The chain uses TRBV7-8 and TRBJ2-7, with 11 nucleotides matching TRBD2. The junction had 12 bases not matched to a gene; V was cut back by 8 bases and J by 0 bases. The CDR3 is made up of 17 amino acids. Germline V gene sequence: CDR1 SGHVS, CDR2 FQNEAQ. In DNA form, the CDR3 reads TGTGCCAGCGCGGAAGGAAACGGACTAGCGGGCTCCTACGAGCAGTACTTC. It specifies CASAEGNGLAGSYEQYF.

V usage is TRBV18 and J usage is TRBJ2-1; possibly TRBD2 for D (6 bases). The germline V gene encodes CDR1 KGHSH and CDR2 LQKENI. CDR3 length equals 15 residues. The V and J ends lost 3 bases and 7 bases respectively, with 16 bases between them. The CDR3 nucleotides read TGTGCCAGCTCACCGTCCGGGAGCGTGCGGAATGAGCAGTTCTTC. This gives the protein CASSPSGSVRNEQFF. Filled out from reference TRBV18 and TRBJ2-1, the complete variable domain reads NAGVMQNPRHLVRRRGQEARLRCSPMKGHSHVYWYRQLPEEGLKFMVYLQKENIIDESGMPKERFSAEFPKEGPSILRIQQVVRGDSAAYFCASSPSGSVRNEQFFGPGTRLTVL.

V gene TRBV10-3 combines with J gene TRBJ1-1, with 7 bases identical to TRBD1. V trimming: 10 bases; J trimming: 4 bases; junction bases outside the gene matches: 6. This CDR3 is 12 amino acids long. Germline CDR1 is ENHRY and CDR2 is SYGVKD. CDR3 residues: CATQGGGTEAFF. As DNA, the CDR3 is TGTGCCACCCAGGGGGGAGGCACTGAAGCTTTCTTT.

The chain couples TRBV3-1 (or the pseudogene TRBV3-2) to TRBJ2-7; D ambiguous. This CDR3 contains 15 residues. In germline, CDR1 is LGHDT, CDR2 YNNKEL (reference sequence). Trimming cost V 0 bases and J 0 bases, with 9 bases left between them. The CDR3 protein is CASSQDQAHSYEQYF. CDR3 nucleotide sequence: TGTGCCAGCAGCCAAGATCAGGCGCACTCCTACGAGCAGTACTTC.

The chain recombines TRBV19 with TRBJ1-5; no reliable D call. The germline gives CDR1 LNHDA, CDR2 SQIVND (reference sequence). With 3 bases removed from V and 4 bases from J, the gap between germline ends came to 10 bases. The CDR3 length is 14 residues. The CDR3 sequence is CASSIVRGNQPQHF. DNA of the CDR3: TGTGCCAGTAGTATTGTCAGAGGGAATCAGCCCCAGCATTTT.

V is TRBV19 and J is TRBJ2-3; 10 bases align to TRBD2. V dropped 9 bases and J dropped 0; count of bases not matched to a gene: 9. Germline V CDR1 and CDR2: LNHDA, SQIVND (reference sequence). This CDR3 spans 16 amino acids. CDR3 sequence reads: CASSPGLAFSTDTQYF. The CDR3 DNA reads TGTGCCAGCTCACCGGGACTAGCGTTTAGCACAGATACGCAGTATTTT.

The chain is built from TRBV29-1 and TRBJ2-1, with 9 bases identical to TRBD1. Germline CDR1 and CDR2: SQVTM and ANQGSEA. The CDR3 runs 14 residues. Trimming removed 2 bases from V and 7 bases from J; junction bases left unmatched: 6. DNA of the CDR3: TGCAGCGTTGAACACGCCGGGACAGGGAATGAGCAGTTCTTC. Its translation is CSVEHAGTGNEQFF.

This clone was detected once. V is TRBV6-2 or TRBV6-3 and J is TRBJ2-7; 7 bases agree with TRBD2. Germline V CDR1 and CDR2: MNHEY, SVGEGT. This CDR3 is 15 amino acids long. J gave up 4 bases and V 1 base, and 7 bases lay outside the gene matches. CDR3 DNA: TGTGCCAGCAGTTACTGGGAGGGAGCGAGATACGAGCAGTACTTC. Translating gives CASSYWEGARYEQYF.

This clone was observed a single time. The chain carries TRBV27 and TRBJ2-1, with 8 positions matching TRBD1. After removal of 2 bases from V and 1 base from J, the junction contained 1 base not matched to a gene. The germline gives CDR1 MNHEY, CDR2 SMNVEV (reference sequence). The CDR3 is 15 residues long. CDR3 in amino acids: CASSLQGASYNEQFF. CDR3 in DNA: TGTGCCAGCAGTTTACAGGGGGCTTCCTACAATGAGCAGTTCTTC.

The gene calls are TRBV18 and TRBJ2-5; D perhaps matches TRBD1 (5 bases). The CDR3 has 13 residues. Trimming removed 2 bases from V and 4 bases from J, with 8 bases in between. CDR1 KGHSH and CDR2 LQKENI come from the germline V gene. The DNA for the CDR3 is TGTGCCAGCTCACCAGGACACTTAGAGACCCAGTACTTC. Protein: CASSPGHLETQYF.

CDR3 protein: CASSTLTGGGEKLFF. For the CDR3, the DNA is TGTGCCAGCAGCACATTGACAGGGGGAGGTGAAAAACTGTTTTTT. The chain links TRBV7-9 to TRBJ1-4; 9 bases match TRBD1. Per germline, CDR1 SEHNR and CDR2 FQNEAQ (reference sequence). The CDR3 has 15 residues. J lost 7 bases, V lost 5 bases, and 8 bases had no gene match.

This clone has a single count. The gene calls are TRBV6-4 and TRBJ2-7; TRBD1 aligns across 9 bases. Unmatched junction bases numbered 14, after V lost 3 bases and J lost 2 bases. Germline CDR1 is MRHNA and CDR2 is SNTAGT. The CDR3 loop spans 18 amino acids. The CDR3 nucleotides are TGTGCCAGCAGTGATCAACTAACTACCCGGGACAGGGCCTACGAGCAGTACTTC. This encodes CASSDQLTTRDRAYEQYF.

This sequence joins TRBV7-2 and TRBJ1-1, with D possibly matching TRBD1 (6 bases). Germline values: CDR1 SGHTA, CDR2 FQGNSA. This CDR3 is built from 15 residues. With 1 base removed from V and 5 bases from J, the gap between germline ends came to 14 bases. The chain's CDR3 is CASSLVGGRGTEAFF. The CDR3 bases are TGTGCCAGCAGCTTAGTCGGGGGGCGTGGTACTGAAGCTTTCTTT.

The J gene is TRBJ2-2, the V gene TRBV24-1; 7 bases map to TRBD1. Per germline, CDR1 KGHDR and CDR2 SFDVKD. The J segment lost 5 bases and the V segment lost 5 bases, leaving 1 base of the junction unmatched. The CDR3 spans 13 residues. CDR3 in DNA: TGTGCCACCAGTGGACAGGGTACCGGGGAGCTGTTTTTT. The encoded protein is CATSGQGTGELFF.